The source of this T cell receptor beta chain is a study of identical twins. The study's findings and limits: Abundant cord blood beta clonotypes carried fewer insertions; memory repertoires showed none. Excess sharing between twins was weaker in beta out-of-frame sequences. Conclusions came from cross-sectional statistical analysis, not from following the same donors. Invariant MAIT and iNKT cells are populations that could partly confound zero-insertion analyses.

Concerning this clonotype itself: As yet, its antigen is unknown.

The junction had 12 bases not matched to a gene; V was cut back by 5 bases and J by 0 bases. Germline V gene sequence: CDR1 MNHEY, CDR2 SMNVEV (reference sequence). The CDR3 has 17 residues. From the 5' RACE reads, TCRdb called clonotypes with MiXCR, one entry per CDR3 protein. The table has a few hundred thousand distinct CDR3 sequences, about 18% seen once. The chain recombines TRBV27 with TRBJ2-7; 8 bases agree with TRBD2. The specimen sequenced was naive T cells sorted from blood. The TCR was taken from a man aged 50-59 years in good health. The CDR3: CASSRWIAGGFSYEQYF. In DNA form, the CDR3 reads TGTGCCAGCAGTCGATGGATCGCGGGGGGTTTCTCCTACGAGCAGTACTTC.